This T cell receptor beta chain was sequenced for a study of shared clonotypes between healthy human individuals. V dropped 2 bases and J dropped 2 bases, with 10 bases sitting between them. The CDR3 sequence is 14 residues long. The germline gives CDR1 SGHRS, CDR2 YFSETQ. A deep-level run was used for the assay. Method: immunoSEQ multiplex PCR; TCRdb's copy keeps in-frame clones and lacks some. The sample has around 2,000,000 clones, 90% to 95% seen once. This sequence was found in a man between 18 and 29 years old in good health. The sequenced sample was naive CD4+ T cells sorted from blood. Indicated subset: CD45RA+ positively selected. This chain connects TRBV5-1 to TRBJ2-5; no reliable D call. The CDR3 nucleotides are TGCGCCAGCAGCTTCGTTCCAGATCAAGAGACCCAGTACTTC. This translates into CASSFVPDQETQYF.